The 13 T cell receptor beta chains below come from one sample, sequenced in a study of blood T cell repertoires in COVID-19. The table came from immunoSEQ multiplex PCR; TCRdb's copy has only in-frame clones and leaves some out. The sample yields more than 25,000 clones, roughly 80% seen once. Sequenced input: peripheral blood. Source of these receptors: a woman older than 75 with acute or convalescent COVID-19.

Relative to its sample, this clone is medium-sized. V usage is TRBV20-1 and J usage is TRBJ2-7; 10 positions match TRBD1. Unmatched junction bases numbered 2, after V lost 1 base and J lost 11 bases. Germline values: CDR1 DFQATT, CDR2 SNEGSKA (reference sequence). This CDR3 region has 11 residues. In nucleotides, the CDR3 is TGCAGTGCTAGAGCCGGACAGGGGGAGTACTTC. Its protein is CSARAGQGEYF.

This sequence joins TRBV18 and TRBJ2-7, with TRBD2 matching 8 bases. V shed 3 bases, J shed 0 bases, and the junction held 7 bases outside the gene matches. The V gene's germline CDR1 is KGHSH and CDR2 LQKENI. This CDR3 comprises 16 residues. CDR3 sequence (DNA): TGTGCCAGCTCACCCGCCGTAGCGGGGCTCTCCTACGAGCAGTACTTC. It translates to CASSPAVAGLSYEQYF.

The chain has TRBV6-5 and TRBJ2-7, with 12 nucleotides matching TRBD2. Per germline, CDR1 MNHEY and CDR2 SVGAGI. The CDR3 spans 16 residues. With V trimmed by 2 bases and J by 5 bases, 7 bases remained unmatched. CDR3 sequence: CASSYTTSGRQNEQYF. The CDR3 bases are TGTGCCAGCAGTTACACAACTAGCGGGAGGCAAAACGAGCAGTACTTC.

This chain uses TRBV2 with TRBJ2-1; the match to TRBD2 covers 10 bases. V was clipped by 6 bases and J by 4 bases; unmatched bases: 6. Per germline, CDR1 SNHLY and CDR2 FYNNEI. This CDR3 is built from 15 residues. The CDR3 coding sequence is TGTGCCAGCAGGAAGCGGGAGGGGCCGTACAATGAGCAGTTCTTC. It codes for CASRKREGPYNEQFF.

The CDR3 loop is CASRGGLADTGELFF. The CDR3 bases are TGTGCCAGCAGGGGGGGACTAGCGGACACCGGGGAGCTGTTTTTT. V usage is TRBV25-1 and J usage is TRBJ2-2; TRBD2 aligns across 11 bases. The CDR3 extends over 15 amino acids. Germline V gives CDR1 MGHDK, CDR2 SYGVNS. V gave up 6 bases and J gave up 3 bases; unmatched junction bases: 3.

The chain joins TRBV4-3 to TRBJ1-5; D is possibly TRBD1 (5 bases). Trimming shortened V by 0 bases and J by 7 bases, and 19 bases separated the two germline ends. There are 17 residues in the CDR3. Germline CDR1 LGHNA, CDR2 YSLEER. CDR3 sequence: CASSQDRVGGAGQPQHF. The CDR3 bases are TGCGCCAGCAGCCAAGATCGAGTAGGAGGGGCAGGACAGCCCCAGCATTTT.

The table lists this clone with a count of one. The chain combines TRBV27 with TRBJ1-1; D possibly corresponds to TRBD1 (5 bases). Germline V CDR1 and CDR2: MNHEY, SMNVEV (reference sequence). V was shortened by 4 bases and J by 8 bases, with 11 bases between the two germline ends. The CDR3 totals 12 residues. The CDR3 coding sequence is TGTGCCAGCAGTTGGGGGGTTGGAGAAGCTTTCTTT. Encoded protein: CASSWGVGEAFF.

The V call is TRBV12-5, the J call TRBJ1-1, with TRBD1 matching over 9 bases. V shed 1 base and J 12 bases; nucleotides not matched to a gene: 3. The CDR3 covers 12 residues. CDR1 is LGHNT and CDR2 is FRNRAP in the germline V gene. The CDR3 DNA reads as TGTGCTAGTGGTTTGGGGACAGGGGAATCTTTCTTT. Translated, it gives CASGLGTGESFF.

The chain is built from TRBV5-3 and TRBJ1-1; 7 positions match TRBD1. TRBV5-3 is noted as an ORF with a role that remains uncertain. CDR3 length: 17 amino acids. V lost 0 bases to trimming and J lost 4 bases; unmatched junction nucleotides: 12. CDR3 sequence (DNA): TGTGCCAGAAGCTTGGAGGGGAAAGGGGGCGCCGGCACTGAAGCTTTCTTT. This encodes CARSLEGKGGAGTEAFF.

CDR3 sequence: CATSDAGGTGELFF. CDR3 DNA: TGTGCCACCAGTGATGCGGGGGGGACCGGGGAGCTGTTTTTT. This chain links TRBV24-1 with TRBJ2-2; 9 bases are a match to TRBD2. This CDR3 region has 14 residues. Looked up from germline, CDR1 is KGHDR and CDR2 is SFDVKD. J gave up 5 bases and V 3 bases, and 0 bases lay outside the gene matches.

The chain combines TRBV3-1 (or the pseudogene TRBV3-2) with TRBJ2-2, with D maybe TRBD1 (5 bases). Germline V gene lookup returns CDR1 LGHDT and CDR2 YNNKEL (reference sequence). With 2 bases removed from V and 7 bases from J, the gap between germline ends came to 11 bases. CDR3 length: 14 amino acids. The CDR3 sequence: CASSQRGGSGELFF. CDR3 DNA: TGTGCCAGCAGCCAAAGGGGCGGTAGCGGGGAGCTGTTTTTT.

This chain connects TRBV30 to TRBJ2-2; D gene unclear. The CDR3 loop spans 15 amino acids. Germline V gives CDR1 GTSNPN, CDR2 SVGIG (reference sequence). The ends were cut back, 2 bases at V and 3 bases at J, with 13 bases in the middle. The CDR3 spells CAWSRPRVDTGELFF. The CDR3, as DNA: TGTGCCTGGAGTCGGCCCCGGGTCGACACCGGGGAGCTGTTTTTT.

This clone was seen once. The chain has TRBV28 and TRBJ1-5; maybe TRBD1 (5 bases). CDR1 and CDR2 (germline): MDHEN, SYDVKM. Trimming removed 5 bases from V and 9 bases from J, with 17 bases in between. CDR3 length: 14 residues. In nucleotides, the CDR3 is TGTGCCAGCAGTCGGACGTCCCGAAGGGGGCCCCAGCATTTT. As protein: CASSRTSRRGPQHF.